Below, 25 T cell receptor beta chains from the same sample are listed, as sequenced in a study of T cells in Graves' hyperthyroidism and ophthalmopathy. Amplification targeted TCR beta CDR3 regions from RNA transcripts. HTBI primers were employed in a first-round RT-PCR of the TCR CDR3. TCRdb processed the multiplex PCR reads anew with MiXCR; each CDR3 protein has one entry. The data contain about 600,000 distinct CDR3 sequences, approximately 15% of them singletons. Sequencing used blood. These receptor sequences come from a woman younger than 30 with Graves' ophthalmopathy.

This clonotype was detected only once. This chain joins TRBV19 and TRBJ2-2; 15 nucleotides match TRBD2. J lost 4 bases, V lost 7 bases, and 1 base had no gene match. The CDR3 has 15 residues. CDR1 and CDR2 (germline): LNHDA, SQIVND (reference sequence). The CDR3 spells CASKGLAGGTGELFF. The CDR3 DNA follows: TGTGCCAGTAAGGGACTAGCGGGAGGCACCGGGGAGCTGTTTTTT.

This clonotype was recorded a few times. The J gene is TRBJ2-3, the V gene TRBV6-2 or TRBV6-3; 7 nucleotides align to TRBD1. V shed 9 bases, J shed 5 bases, and the junction held 14 bases outside the gene matches. In germline, CDR1 is MNHEY, CDR2 SVGEGT. The CDR3 consists of 15 residues. CDR3 nucleotides: TGTGCCAGTCAAACCGGGACAGCGATGGGAGATACGCAGTATTTT. It yields the protein CASQTGTAMGDTQYF.

This clonotype was seen only a few times. The chain is built from TRBV20-1 and TRBJ2-7; 12 bases fit TRBD2. This CDR3 spans 17 amino acids. Germline V CDR1 and CDR2: DFQATT, SNEGSKA (reference sequence). As DNA, the CDR3 is TGCAGCCCAATGGGACCGGGACTAGCGGGTCACTCCTACGAGCAGTACTTC. Protein: CSPMGPGLAGHSYEQYF.

This clonotype was recorded many times. The CDR3 spells CASSIALSTEAFF. As DNA, the CDR3 is TGTGCCAGCAGTATTGCACTCAGCACTGAAGCTTTCTTT. This chain links TRBV11-3 with TRBJ1-1; no firm D call. CDR3 length equals 13 residues. V was shortened by 6 bases and J by 4 bases, with 12 bases between the two germline ends. The germline V gene has CDR1 SGHNT and CDR2 YENEEA.

In its sample, this clonotype was seen many times. J is TRBJ2-5 and V is TRBV15, with TRBD1 identical over 7 bases. CDR1 and CDR2 from the germline V gene are LNHNV and YYDKDF (reference sequence). V was clipped by 9 bases and J by 2 bases; unmatched bases: 9. The CDR3 sequence is 14 residues long. CDR3 residues: CATNPGQSQETQYF. The CDR3 DNA follows: TGTGCCACAAATCCGGGACAGTCACAAGAGACCCAGTACTTC.

The chain combines TRBV24-1 with TRBJ1-2; 8 nucleotides line up with TRBD1. V lost 4 bases to trimming and J lost 4 bases; unmatched junction nucleotides: 7. Germline CDR1 reads KGHDR; CDR2 reads SFDVKD. This CDR3 is built from 15 residues. The CDR3 DNA follows: TGTGCCACCAGTGACCAGGAACAGGGGGTCTATGGCTACACCTTC. It codes for CATSDQEQGVYGYTF.

This clonotype was seen ten or more times. The V call is TRBV9, the J call TRBJ1-2, with a tentative D call TRBD1 (5 bases). The CDR3 consists of 14 residues. V was clipped by 0 bases and J by 3 bases, with 9 bases between them. Germline loops: CDR1 SGDLS, CDR2 YYNGEE. CDR3 DNA: TGTGCCAGCAGCGTAGCTACAGGCTACTATGGCTACACCTTC. This gives the protein CASSVATGYYGYTF. Using reference TRBV9 and TRBJ1-2 for the parts outside the CDR3, the full variable domain is DSGVTQTPKHLITATGQRVTLRCSPRSGDLSVYWYQQSLDQGLQFLIQYYNGEERAKGNILERFSAQQFPDLHSELNLSSLELGDSALYFCASSVATGYYGYTFGSGTRLTVV.

This clonotype was observed at least ten times. A read error is possible here, since a much larger clone lies one base away. This chain links TRBV2 with TRBJ2-5, with 9 bases fitting TRBD2. CDR3 length: 15 residues. V lost 4 bases, J lost 2 bases, and 5 bases stayed unmatched. Germline values: CDR1 SNHLY, CDR2 FYNNEI. CDR3 sequence: CASSGGREGQETQYF. The CDR3 region has the DNA TGTGCCAGCAGTGGGGGGCGGGAGGGACAAGAGACCCAGTACTTC.

This clonotype was seen ten or more times. The rearrangement uses TRBV7-3 and TRBJ1-1; perhaps TRBD1 as D (5 bases). Germline CDR1 is SGHTA and CDR2 is FQGTGA. The CDR3 is made up of 15 amino acids. V was pared by 5 bases and J by 3 bases, with 16 bases between. The CDR3 loop reads CASSGKGNSHTEAFF. In DNA, the CDR3 is TGTGCCAGCAGCGGCAAGGGGAACAGCCACACTGAAGCTTTCTTT.

This clonotype was detected many times. V and J are TRBV20-1 and TRBJ2-1; TRBD2 matches at 7 bases. The CDR3 covers 14 residues. In germline, CDR1 is DFQATT, CDR2 SNEGSKA (reference sequence). V was pared by 6 bases and J by 5 bases, with 10 bases of the junction left unmatched. CDR3 nucleotide sequence: TGCAGTGCCAAGAGACGGGGGGATCACAATGAGCAGTTCTTC. Translating gives CSAKRRGDHNEQFF.

The table lists this clonotype with many counts. The rearrangement joins TRBV12-3 or TRBV12-4 to TRBJ2-7; TRBD2 matches 8 bases. V lost 1 base, J lost 3 bases, and 8 bases stayed unmatched. CDR3 length: 16 residues. The CDR3 reads CASSLGISGSSYEQYF. The DNA of the CDR3 is TGTGCCAGCAGTTTAGGTATAAGCGGGAGTAGCTACGAGCAGTACTTC.

This clonotype was found many times. The chain joins TRBV6-1 to TRBJ1-1; the D is unclear. Trimming removed 5 bases at V and 3 bases at J, with 10 bases between. The CDR3 is made up of 13 amino acids. The germline V gene has CDR1 MNHNS and CDR2 SASEGT. CDR3 residues: CASSRTVYTEAFF. The CDR3 DNA follows: TGTGCCAGCAGTCGGACGGTTTACACTGAAGCTTTCTTT.

There are many counts of this clonotype. The chain is built from TRBV28 and TRBJ2-7, with a possible D match to TRBD1 (6 bases). This CDR3 is 14 amino acids long. CDR1 and CDR2 (germline): MDHEN, SYDVKM. Trimming left V 5 bases short and J 4 bases short, with 15 bases between. The CDR3 is CASSPSPGDYEQYF. Written as DNA, the CDR3 is TGTGCCAGCAGTCCAAGCCCAGGGGATTACGAGCAGTACTTC.

This clonotype came up many times. Germline and junction disagree at one end, which may indicate a read error. The chain links TRBV27 to TRBJ2-7, with a possible D match to TRBD2 (6 bases). This CDR3 contains 15 residues. Germline CDR1 and CDR2: MNHEY and SMNVEV (reference sequence). The CDR3 coding sequence is TGTGCCAGCAGTTTAACGGGGACTCCCTCCTCCGAGCAGTACTTC. This codes for CASSLTGTPSSEQYF.

This chain uses TRBV11-2 with TRBJ2-7; D gene uncertain. CDR1 and CDR2 (germline): SGHAT, FQNNGV. V lost 4 bases to trimming and J lost 6 bases, with 10 bases between them. There are 12 residues in the CDR3. The DNA of the CDR3 is TGTGCCAGCAGCTCCAACATGGTCGAGCAGTACTTC. It codes for CASSSNMVEQYF.

This clonotype was detected many times. The V call is TRBV28, the J call TRBJ2-1; 8 bases map to TRBD2. CDR1 is MDHEN, CDR2 SYDVKM, per germline. V dropped 5 bases and J dropped 8; count of bases not matched to a gene: 14. The CDR3 spans 16 residues. This CDR3 is CASSNGGAGRSYEQFF. Written as DNA, the CDR3 is TGTGCCAGCAGTAACGGGGGGGCGGGACGGAGTTATGAGCAGTTCTTC. Using reference TRBV28 and TRBJ2-1 for the parts outside the CDR3, the full variable domain is DVKVTQSSRYLVKRTGEKVFLECVQDMDHENMFWYRQDPGLGLRLIYFSYDVKMKEKGDIPEGYSVSREKKERFSLILESASTNQTSMYLCASSNGGAGRSYEQFFGPGTRLTVL.

This clonotype was observed at least ten times. V gene TRBV12-3 or TRBV12-4 combines with J gene TRBJ1-1, with TRBD1 identical over 9 bases. V lost 6 bases to trimming and J lost 10 bases; unmatched junction nucleotides: 18. The CDR3 extends over 16 amino acids. CDR3 in amino acids: CASSHPTGQGIVGAFF. In DNA, the CDR3 is TGTGCCAGCAGCCATCCTACGGGACAGGGCATTGTCGGAGCTTTCTTT.

Ten or more counts support this clonotype. The rearrangement links TRBV10-2 to TRBJ2-7; 10 nucleotides line up with TRBD2. CDR3 length: 17 residues. The germline gives CDR1 WSHSY, CDR2 SAAADI. Unmatched junction bases numbered 7, after V lost 0 bases and J lost 2 bases. The CDR3 nucleotides read TGCGCCAGCAGTGAGTCGCGTACTAGCGGGACCCCCTACGAGCAGTACTTC. Its translation: CASSESRTSGTPYEQYF.

This clonotype has only a few counts. CDR3 protein: CATSTSTGRGYGYTF. The CDR3 nucleotides are TGTGCCACCAGCACCTCGACAGGCCGCGGCTATGGCTACACCTTC. This chain links TRBV15 with TRBJ1-2; TRBD1 is a possible D gene (6 bases). Between the trimmed V and J ends, which lost 4 bases and 4 bases, there was a span of 16 bases. CDR3 length equals 15 residues. Looked up from germline, CDR1 is LNHNV and CDR2 is YYDKDF (reference sequence).

This clonotype was detected a few times. The chain uses TRBV9 and TRBJ1-2; 9 bases are shared with TRBD1. V shed 4 bases and J 0 bases; nucleotides not matched to a gene: 7. Germline V gene sequence: CDR1 SGDLS, CDR2 YYNGEE. CDR3 length equals 16 residues. The CDR3 loop reads CASSPKTGGSNYGYTF. The CDR3 bases are TGTGCCAGCAGCCCTAAGACAGGGGGTTCTAACTATGGCTACACCTTC.

This clonotype occurred many times. One junction end disagrees with the germline gene, perhaps due to a read error. V gene TRBV7-7 combines with J gene TRBJ2-3; D not certain. This CDR3 spans 14 amino acids. Germline lookup yields CDR1 SSHAT and CDR2 FNYEAQ (reference sequence). The CDR3 loop is CASSPSYPSDTQYF. The CDR3 DNA is TGTGCTAGCAGCCCTTCATACCCGTCAGATACGCAGTATTTT.

Worth noting for this clonotype: Given a much more abundant clone one base away, this may be a read error. This chain joins TRBV12-3 or TRBV12-4 and TRBJ1-2; no clear D gene. The length of the CDR3 is 13 residues. V dropped 6 bases and J dropped 5 bases, with 13 bases sitting between them. CDR3: CASRPPSPYGYTF. CDR3 DNA: TGTGCCAGCAGGCCTCCTTCCCCATATGGCTACACCTTC.

The DNA of the CDR3 is TGCAGCGTGCCGGGACAGGGTGACTATGGCTACACCTTC. It specifies CSVPGQGDYGYTF. The chain carries TRBV29-1 and TRBJ1-2; 9 nucleotides align to TRBD1. V was pared by 6 bases and J by 3 bases, with 5 bases of the junction left unmatched. Germline V lookup: CDR1 SQVTM, CDR2 ANQGSEA. The CDR3 consists of 13 residues.

This clonotype was counted many times. The rearrangement joins TRBV20-1 to TRBJ1-1; D is possibly TRBD1 (6 bases). CDR1 is DFQATT, CDR2 SNEGSKA, per germline (reference sequence). The CDR3 spans 17 residues. The V end lost 3 bases, the J end lost 1 base, and 21 bases lay between the germline ends. The CDR3 sequence is CSARDSYRVGANTEAFF. CDR3 nucleotide sequence: TGCAGTGCTAGGGACTCCTACAGGGTTGGTGCGAACACTGAAGCTTTCTTT.

This clonotype was seen a handful of times. The chain combines TRBV2 with TRBJ1-3; D is undetermined. CDR1 is SNHLY and CDR2 is FYNNEI in the germline V gene. V gave up 7 bases and J gave up 0 bases, with 10 bases separating them. The CDR3 has 14 residues. The CDR3 DNA sequence: TGTGCCAGCAACGCGGCGGTCTCTGGAAACACCATATATTTT. Residues: CASNAAVSGNTIYF.